Shown below are 2 T cell receptor beta chains from a single sample sequenced in a study of blood T cells in healthy people across ages. A second PCR of 7 to 11 cycles used a sample-barcoded 5' primer and a J-beta primer mix. TCRdb reprocessed the 5' RACE reads via MiXCR and lists one record per CDR3 protein. In the table there are approximately 1.5 million distinct CDR3 sequences, about 35% of which are singletons. The sequenced sample consisted of blood. The source of these receptors is a woman in her 30s in good health.

This clonotype was detected a few times. The chain joins TRBV20-1 to TRBJ2-3; D is undetermined. CDR1 and CDR2 from the germline V gene are DFQATT and SNEGSKA (reference sequence). The CDR3 contains 16 residues. Trimming left V 2 bases short and J 2 bases short, with 17 bases between. For the CDR3, the DNA is TGCAGTGCTAGAATAACCGGCCTTGGATACACAGATACGCAGTATTTT. It translates to CSARITGLGYTDTQYF.

The V and J genes are TRBV3-1 and TRBJ1-6, with a weak D call TRBD1 (5 bases). The CDR3 totals 16 residues. V was trimmed by 0 bases and J by 10 bases, leaving 16 bases between them. The germline V gene has CDR1 LGHDT and CDR2 YNNKEL (reference sequence). CDR3 DNA: TGTGCCAGCAGCCAAGATGGGGCAGGGAGCCGATCACCCCTCCACTTT. Translation gives CASSQDGAGSRSPLHF.